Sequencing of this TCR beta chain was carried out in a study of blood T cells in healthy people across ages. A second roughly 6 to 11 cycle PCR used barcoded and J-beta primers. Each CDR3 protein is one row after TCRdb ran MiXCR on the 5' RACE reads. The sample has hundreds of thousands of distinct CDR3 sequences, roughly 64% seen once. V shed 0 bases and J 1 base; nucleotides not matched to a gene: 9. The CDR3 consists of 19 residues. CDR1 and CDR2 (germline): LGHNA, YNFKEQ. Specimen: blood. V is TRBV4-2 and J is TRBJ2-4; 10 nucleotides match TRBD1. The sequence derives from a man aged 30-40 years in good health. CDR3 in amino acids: CASSQDPPGQGFAKNIQYF. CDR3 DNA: TGTGCCAGCAGCCAAGACCCACCGGGACAGGGGTTCGCCAAAAACATTCAGTACTTC.